The 22 T cell receptor beta chains below all came from one sample that was sequenced in a study of blood T cell repertoires in COVID-19. TCRdb keeps only in-frame clones here, not all; method: immunoSEQ multiplex PCR. This table holds 250,000 to 400,000 clones, approximately 87% found once. Sequencing was carried out using peripheral blood. These receptors came from a woman in her thirties with COVID-19, enrolled during active disease.

V usage is TRBV3-1 (or the pseudogene TRBV3-2) and J usage is TRBJ2-2; 9 bases match TRBD1. The CDR3 runs 16 residues. The V segment lost 4 bases and the J segment 3 bases; nucleotides outside the gene matches: 6. Germline assignment: CDR1 LGHDT and CDR2 YNNKEL (reference sequence). CDR3 sequence (DNA): TGTGCCAGCAGCCCCCCCCGGACAGGGGACACCGGGGAGCTGTTTTTT. Its protein product is CASSPPRTGDTGELFF.

The chain uses TRBV19 and TRBJ1-3, with 10 nucleotides matching TRBD1. The CDR3 covers 20 residues. Germline CDR1 LNHDA, CDR2 SQIVND (reference sequence). Trimming removed 8 bases from V and 0 bases from J; junction bases left unmatched: 19. The CDR3 coding sequence is TGTGCCAGTGGATACCCTTCCACGACAGGGGGCTTGGCCTCTGGAAACACCATATATTTT. It translates to CASGYPSTTGGLASGNTIYF.

The rearrangement joins TRBV5-4 to TRBJ1-1; D perhaps matches TRBD1 (6 bases). CDR3 length: 18 residues. The V end was cut by 4 bases, the J end by 0 bases, with 22 bases between. Germline V CDR1 and CDR2: SGHNT, YYREEE (reference sequence). CDR3 coding DNA: TGTGCCAGCAGCCGTGGGGGGGCAGGGGCCCTAATGAACACTGAAGCTTTCTTT. Protein: CASSRGGAGALMNTEAFF.

DNA for the CDR3: TGTGCCAGCAGCTTTGTTCGAGACACTGAAGCTTTCTTT. Translated, it gives CASSFVRDTEAFF. V gene TRBV7-9 combines with J gene TRBJ1-1; D is unclear. V was trimmed by 3 bases and J by 3 bases, leaving 8 bases between them. Germline CDR1 reads SEHNR; CDR2 reads FQNEAQ (reference sequence). The CDR3 is made up of 13 amino acids.

This chain joins TRBV24-1 and TRBJ1-1, with no clear D. The CDR3 loop spans 15 amino acids. Deletions cut 1 base from V and 0 bases from J, with 8 bases between. The germline CDR1 and CDR2 sequences are KGHDR and SFDVKD. The CDR3 nucleotides are TGTGCCACCAGTGATTTCGGGGTAATGAACACTGAAGCTTTCTTT. Its protein is CATSDFGVMNTEAFF.

CDR3 DNA sequence: TGTGCCACCAGTGATTCACAAGGGGGGGCGAACACTGAAGCTTTCTTT. Its protein is CATSDSQGGANTEAFF. The V call is TRBV24-1, the J call TRBJ1-1, with D maybe TRBD1 (6 bases). CDR1 and CDR2 (germline): KGHDR, SFDVKD. The ends were cut back, 2 bases at V and 1 base at J, with 13 bases in the middle. CDR3 length equals 16 residues.

The rearrangement links TRBV5-1 to TRBJ2-1; 10 bases map to TRBD2. The CDR3 consists of 15 residues. Germline loops: CDR1 SGHRS, CDR2 YFSETQ. J lost 9 bases, V lost 2 bases, and 8 bases had no gene match. The DNA for the CDR3 is TGCGCCAGCAGCTTACTTGGGACTAGCGTGGGTGAGCAGTTCTTC. It translates to CASSLLGTSVGEQFF.

V usage is TRBV5-6 and J usage is TRBJ2-1; 9 positions match TRBD2. The germline V gene has CDR1 SGHDT and CDR2 YYEEEE. The length of the CDR3 is 16 residues. V lost 4 bases to trimming and J lost 3 bases; unmatched junction nucleotides: 8. The CDR3 sequence is CASSQMTSGDYNEQFF. As DNA, the CDR3 is TGTGCCAGCAGCCAAATGACTAGCGGAGACTACAATGAGCAGTTCTTC. The full variable domain, its missing parts supplied by reference TRBV5-6 and TRBJ2-1, is DAGVTQSPTHLIKTRGQQVTLRCSPKSGHDTVSWYQQALGQGPQFIFQYYEEEERQRGNFPDRFSGHQFPNYSSELNVNALLLGDSALYLCASSQMTSGDYNEQFFGPGTRLTVL.

The chain employs TRBV5-1 and TRBJ2-1; 9 nucleotides align to TRBD2. The junction had 7 bases not matched to a gene; V was cut back by 0 bases and J by 0 bases. CDR1 is SGHRS and CDR2 is YFSETQ in the germline V gene. The CDR3 covers 18 residues. The CDR3: CASSLVGLASSSYNEQFF. CDR3 DNA: TGCGCCAGCAGCTTGGTTGGACTAGCGAGTAGCTCCTACAATGAGCAGTTCTTC.

V gene TRBV15 combines with J gene TRBJ2-1; 8 bases align to TRBD2. V trimming: 3 bases; J trimming: 6 bases; junction bases outside the gene matches: 1. This CDR3 has 13 amino acids. Germline V gene data show CDR1 as LNHNV and CDR2 as YYDKDF (reference sequence). The CDR3 spells CATSSGRANEQFF. For the CDR3, the DNA is TGTGCCACCAGCAGCGGGAGGGCCAATGAGCAGTTCTTC.

This chain uses TRBV5-1 with TRBJ2-3; tentatively, D is TRBD2 (6 bases). This CDR3 spans 15 amino acids. Trimming stripped 4 bases from V and 4 bases from J, with 16 bases between. CDR1 and CDR2 (germline): SGHRS, YFSETQ. The CDR3: CASSRNPGLSDTQYF. In DNA, the CDR3 is TGCGCCAGCAGCAGGAACCCGGGACTTTCAGATACGCAGTATTTT.

The rearrangement links TRBV4-2 to TRBJ1-1, with unresolved D. Germline CDR1 reads LGHNA; CDR2 reads YNFKEQ. This CDR3 comprises 14 residues. V was clipped by 1 base and J by 3 bases, with 9 bases between them. As DNA, the CDR3 is TGTGCCAGCAGCCAAGGGGCGAGTGACACTGAAGCTTTCTTT. Translated: CASSQGASDTEAFF.

The chain links TRBV9 to TRBJ1-3; D is perhaps TRBD1 (5 bases). This CDR3 is built from 18 residues. Germline V gene sequence: CDR1 SGDLS, CDR2 YYNGEE. V was shortened by 3 bases and J by 0 bases, with 19 bases between the two germline ends. The CDR3 bases are TGTGCCAGCAGCGCCCGGACATCTTTTAGGGGCTCTGGAAACACCATATATTTT. Translating it yields CASSARTSFRGSGNTIYF. Together with reference TRBV9 and TRBJ1-3, the CDR3 gives the full variable domain: DSGVTQTPKHLITATGQRVTLRCSPRSGDLSVYWYQQSLDQGLQFLIQYYNGEERAKGNILERFSAQQFPDLHSELNLSSLELGDSALYFCASSARTSFRGSGNTIYFGEGSWLTVV.

This rearrangement joins TRBV6-2 or TRBV6-3 to TRBJ2-3, with 10 nucleotides matching TRBD2. Trimming took 4 bases from V and 4 from J; bases not matched to a gene: 5. Germline loops: CDR1 MNHEY, CDR2 SVGEGT. The CDR3 consists of 15 residues. The CDR3 coding sequence is TGTGCCAGCAGTTTTAGCGGGAGGTTCCCAGATACGCAGTATTTT. It is translated as CASSFSGRFPDTQYF.

The V gene is TRBV29-1, the J gene TRBJ1-5, with D tentatively TRBD1 (6 bases). This CDR3 has 13 amino acids. CDR1 and CDR2 (germline): SQVTM, ANQGSEA. V was shortened by 6 bases and J by 6 bases, with 15 bases between the two germline ends. The CDR3 region is CSVGEGGGQPQHF. Here the CDR3 DNA reads TGCAGCGTCGGGGAAGGGGGTGGTCAGCCCCAGCATTTT. The variable domain in full, completed from reference TRBV29-1 and TRBJ1-5, reads SAVISQKPSRDICQRGTSLTIQCQVDSQVTMMFWYRQQPGQSLTLIATANQGSEATYESGFVIDKFPISRPNLTFSTLTVSNMSPEDSSIYLCSVGEGGGQPQHFGDGTRLSIL.

The V gene is TRBV19, the J gene TRBJ1-2; possible D gene TRBD1, 5 bases. The CDR3 is made up of 13 amino acids. V was shortened by 7 bases and J by 4 bases, with 13 bases between the two germline ends. The germline CDR1 and CDR2 sequences are LNHDA and SQIVND (reference sequence). The CDR3 DNA follows: TGTGCCAGTACCCCCGCGACAGTCTATGGCTACACCTTC. This codes for CASTPATVYGYTF.

The rearrangement joins TRBV2 to TRBJ2-3; 14 bases match TRBD2. CDR3 length equals 17 residues. Germline V gene lookup returns CDR1 SNHLY and CDR2 FYNNEI. The junction had 14 bases not matched to a gene; V was cut back by 8 bases and J by 7 bases. The CDR3 loop is CASGSGTSGGILYTQYF. Here the CDR3 DNA reads TGTGCCAGCGGTTCCGGGACTAGCGGGGGCATTTTATATACGCAGTATTTT.

This clone came up once. This rearrangement joins TRBV2 to TRBJ2-7; 8 bases map to TRBD1. This CDR3 has 16 amino acids. Germline assignment: CDR1 SNHLY and CDR2 FYNNEI. The J segment lost 5 bases and the V segment lost 3 bases, leaving 12 bases of the junction unmatched. The CDR3 loop is CASSDIPQGEWNEQYF. The CDR3 DNA reads as TGTGCCAGCAGTGACATCCCACAGGGGGAGTGGAACGAGCAGTACTTC. Complete variable domain (other parts from reference TRBV2 and TRBJ2-7): EPEVTQTPSHQVTQMGQEVILRCVPISNHLYFYWYRQILGQKVEFLVSFYNNEISEKSEIFDDQFSVERPDGSNFTLKIRSTKLEDSAMYFCASSDIPQGEWNEQYFGPGTRLTVT.

Concerning this clone: The same CDR3 arises from other DNA sequences in this sample as well. The chain carries TRBV6-5 and TRBJ2-7, with D possibly matching TRBD1 (5 bases). Trimming shortened V by 10 bases and J by 1 base, and 11 bases separated the two germline ends. This CDR3 has 12 amino acids. Germline V gives CDR1 MNHEY, CDR2 SVGAGI. The CDR3 DNA follows: TGTGCCATTAAGACAGTTTCCTACGAGCAGTACTTC. Encoded protein: CAIKTVSYEQYF.

This clone was observed a handful of times. This chain connects TRBV12-5 to TRBJ2-4; the D gene is possibly TRBD1 (7 bases). This CDR3 has 17 amino acids. Germline CDR1 and CDR2: LGHNT and FRNRAP. V was trimmed by 7 bases and J by 0 bases, leaving 19 bases between them. CDR3 loop: CASARDREALAKNIQYF. DNA for the CDR3: TGTGCTAGTGCTCGTGACAGGGAGGCCTTAGCCAAAAACATTCAGTACTTC.

The table lists this clone with a count of one. This chain uses TRBV30 with TRBJ2-5; D not certain. The CDR3 has 14 residues. V lost 1 base, J lost 1 base, and 10 bases lay in between. Germline V gene lookup returns CDR1 GTSNPN and CDR2 SVGIG (reference sequence). This CDR3 is CAWSGGVSQETQYF. The DNA for the CDR3 is TGTGCCTGGAGTGGCGGAGTTAGCCAAGAGACCCAGTACTTC.

The chain combines TRBV10-3 with TRBJ1-1, with D possibly matching TRBD1 (6 bases). With 2 bases removed from V and 4 bases from J, the gap between germline ends came to 14 bases. From germline, CDR1 is ENHRY and CDR2 SYGVKD. The CDR3 contains 15 residues. CDR3 region: CAISETGQGLTEAFF. CDR3 sequence (DNA): TGTGCCATCAGTGAGACAGGGCAGGGGCTCACTGAAGCTTTCTTT.